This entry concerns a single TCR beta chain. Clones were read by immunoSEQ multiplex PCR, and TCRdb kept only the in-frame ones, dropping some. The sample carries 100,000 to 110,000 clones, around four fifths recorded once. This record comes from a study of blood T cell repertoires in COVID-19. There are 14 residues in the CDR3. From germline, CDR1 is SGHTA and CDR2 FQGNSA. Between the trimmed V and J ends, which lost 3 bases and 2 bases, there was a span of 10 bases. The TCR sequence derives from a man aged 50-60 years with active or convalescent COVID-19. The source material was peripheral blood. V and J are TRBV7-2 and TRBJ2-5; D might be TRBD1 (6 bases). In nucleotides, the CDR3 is TGTGCCAGCAGCTTCTCGCAGGGGCAAGAGACCCAGTACTTC. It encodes CASSFSQGQETQYF.